The rows below give T cell receptor beta chains drawn from one sample of a study of OX40 agonist ivuxolimab in advanced cancers. This table comes from immunoSEQ multiplex PCR, and its TCRdb copy is limited to in-frame clones, with some not included. This repertoire shows 57,000 or so clones, around 83% found once; its top ten account for roughly 3.3%. This material consisted of CD4+ or CD8+ T cells sorted from blood, taken in a trial of the OX40 agonist ivuxolimab. These receptors all stem from an adult with an advanced solid tumor such as melanoma, head and neck, liver or kidney cancer. Both conserved end residues are part of each CDR3. The order of the fields is J gene, V gene, D gene, clone size, CDR3 DNA, CDR3 protein. The D gene is left open where the match is weak. Not all rows give a size; the values are once, few, many and, for expanded clones, a class.

J: TRBJ1-3; V: TRBV2; D: TRBD1; size: .; DNA: TGTGCCAGCATGGAAGGACAGGGTTTGGGCACCATATATTTT; CDR3: CASMEGQGLGTIYF
J: TRBJ2-2; V: TRBV9; D: .; size: .; DNA: TGTGCCAGCAGCGTAGATGGCAGGGTATCGAACACCGGGGAGCTGTTTTTT; CDR3: CASSVDGRVSNTGELFF
J: TRBJ2-7; V: TRBV7-3; D: TRBD2; size: once; DNA: TGTGCCAGCAGCCTGAACGGACTAGCGGGGGCCTACGAGCAGTACTTC; CDR3: CASSLNGLAGAYEQYF
J: TRBJ1-2; V: TRBV19; D: TRBD1; size: .; DNA: TGTGCCAGTAGTCCTTGGGGACAGCGCCTTCAAGGGGATGGCTACACCTTC; CDR3: CASSPWGQRLQGDGYTF
J: TRBJ1-5; V: TRBV27; D: .; size: .; DNA: TGTGCCAGCAGTATGGCAGGACACTCTAATCAGCCCCAGCATTTT; CDR3: CASSMAGHSNQPQHF
J: TRBJ2-2; V: TRBV7-2; D: TRBD2; size: few; DNA: TGTGCCAGCAGCTTAGCAGCGGGGACCGGGGAGCTGTTTTTT; CDR3: CASSLAAGTGELFF
J: TRBJ1-1; V: TRBV5-1; D: .; size: .; DNA: TGCGCCAGCAGCTTAAGAGACAGAAAATCTACCACTGAAGCTTTCTTT; CDR3: CASSLRDRKSTTEAFF
J: TRBJ2-7; V: TRBV16; D: .; size: few; DNA: TGTGCCAGCAGCCCTTCAACCTACGAGCAGTACTTC; CDR3: CASSPSTYEQYF
J: TRBJ2-3; V: TRBV7-3; D: TRBD1; size: .; DNA: TGTGCCAGCAGCCTGGGACAGGTGAAAGATACGCAGTATTTT; CDR3: CASSLGQVKDTQYF
J: TRBJ2-5; V: TRBV27; D: TRBD1; size: .; DNA: TGTGCCAGCAGTTTCGGACAGGCAGAGACCCAGTACTTC; CDR3: CASSFGQAETQYF
J: TRBJ1-2; V: TRBV30; D: .; size: .; DNA: TGTGCCTGGAGTGTCTCGGCGGTGGTCCCCTATGGCTACACCTTC; CDR3: CAWSVSAVVPYGYTF
J: TRBJ2-5; V: TRBV20-1; D: .; size: .; DNA: TGCAGTGCTAGGTTCGGGGGTACCCAGTACTTC; CDR3: CSARFGGTQYF
J: TRBJ1-5; V: TRBV18; D: .; size: .; DNA: TGTGCCAGCTCACCACGGGAGGGTGGGGGTCAGCCCCAGCATTTT; CDR3: CASSPREGGGQPQHF
J: TRBJ2-5; V: TRBV29-1; D: TRBD1; size: .; DNA: TGCAGCGTGTGGACAGGGGGAGAGACCCAGTACTTC; CDR3: CSVWTGGETQYF
J: TRBJ2-1; V: TRBV9; D: TRBD2; size: .; DNA: TGTGCCAGCAGCGTAGCTACGGGGGGTCGATGGAATGAGCAGTTCTTC; CDR3: CASSVATGGRWNEQFF
J: TRBJ2-7; V: TRBV11-1; D: .; size: .; DNA: TGTGCCAGCAGCCCAGGGACCTTTTACGAGCAGTACTTC; CDR3: CASSPGTFYEQYF
J: TRBJ1-2; V: TRBV11-3; D: .; size: few; DNA: TGTGCCAGCAGCTTCCCTTCCTTTGGCTACACCTTC; CDR3: CASSFPSFGYTF
J: TRBJ2-7; V: TRBV28; D: .; size: once; DNA: TGTGCCAGCAGTACGGGGGCGAGGGAGCAGTACTTC; CDR3: CASSTGAREQYF
J: TRBJ1-5; V: TRBV10-3; D: .; size: .; DNA: TGTGCCATCAGCACCGGACAGCCCAATCAGCCCCAGCATTTT; CDR3: CAISTGQPNQPQHF
J: TRBJ1-5; V: TRBV6-4; D: .; size: .; DNA: TGTGCCAGCATCCGCTGGGGGGCAGGGCGGGAAGGCAATCAGCCCCAGCATTTT; CDR3: CASIRWGAGREGNQPQHF
J: TRBJ2-1; V: TRBV12-5; D: .; size: .; DNA: TGTGCTAGTAGCCGGGGTGGGAGTATAGAGCAGTTCTTC; CDR3: CASSRGGSIEQFF
J: TRBJ2-4; V: TRBV5-1; D: .; size: .; DNA: TGCGCCAGCAGGCCACTTCAGGGTGCGGGGGCATGGAACTTC; CDR3: CASRPLQGAGAWNF
J: TRBJ2-1; V: TRBV30; D: TRBD2; size: .; DNA: TGTGCCTGGAGTGCACCCCAGCGACTAGCCGATGAGCAGTTCTTC; CDR3: CAWSAPQRLADEQFF
J: TRBJ2-3; V: TRBV5-1; D: .; size: .; DNA: TGCGCCAGCAGCTTGGAGGTGCGGGGTGGGACAGATACGCAGTATTTT; CDR3: CASSLEVRGGTDTQYF
J: TRBJ2-3; V: TRBV6-1; D: TRBD2; size: .; DNA: TGTGCCAGCAGTCTTCAGCGGGGGCCCCAGGATACGCAGTATTTT; CDR3: CASSLQRGPQDTQYF
J: TRBJ2-7; V: TRBV5-8; D: TRBD1; size: .; DNA: TGTGCCAGCAGCTTACGGTATGGGACAGGGACTTCCTACGAGCAGTACTTC; CDR3: CASSLRYGTGTSYEQYF
J: TRBJ1-1; V: TRBV11-2; D: TRBD1; size: .; DNA: TGTGCCAGCAGCTCCCTCCGGGACAGGGGCCATCCGAACACTGAAGCTTTCTTT; CDR3: CASSSLRDRGHPNTEAFF
J: TRBJ2-7; V: TRBV30; D: TRBD1; size: .; DNA: TGTGCCTGCACCGGGACAGCTGACCTGTACGAGCAGTACTTC; CDR3: CACTGTADLYEQYF
J: TRBJ2-3; V: TRBV5-1; D: TRBD2; size: .; DNA: TGCGCCAGCCGGATATGGACTAGCGGGGCGCCAGATACGCAGTATTTT; CDR3: CASRIWTSGAPDTQYF
J: TRBJ2-2; V: TRBV18; D: .; size: few; DNA: TGTGCCAGCTCACCAGACGACAGGACCCTAAACACCGGGGAGCTGTTTTTT; CDR3: CASSPDDRTLNTGELFF
J: TRBJ1-2; V: TRBV6-5; D: .; size: once; DNA: TGTGCCAGCAGTCGCAGGGGTTTTGATGGCTACACCTTC; CDR3: CASSRRGFDGYTF
J: TRBJ1-4; V: TRBV7-9; D: .; size: .; DNA: TGTGCCAGCAGCCCAAGGGGGGTAGGTGAAAAACTGTTTTTT; CDR3: CASSPRGVGEKLFF
J: TRBJ2-5; V: TRBV23-1; D: .; size: .; DNA: TGCGCCAGCCCGGGTGCAATCCAGTACTTC; CDR3: CASPGAIQYF
J: TRBJ1-4; V: TRBV28; D: .; size: .; DNA: TGTGCCAGCGGAGGAGGGCAGACTAATGAAAAACTGTTTTTT; CDR3: CASGGGQTNEKLFF
J: TRBJ2-2; V: TRBV19; D: TRBD1; size: .; DNA: TGTGCCAGTTGGACAGGGCAGAACACCGGGGAGCTGTTTTTT; CDR3: CASWTGQNTGELFF
J: TRBJ1-1; V: TRBV5-4; D: .; size: .; DNA: TGTGCCAGCAGAGGCAGGGAGGCTGAAGCTTTCTTT; CDR3: CASRGREAEAFF
J: TRBJ2-2; V: TRBV27; D: .; size: .; DNA: TGTGCCAGCAGTTTATGGTTTGGGGGCCCAACGGCGAACACCGGGGAGCTGTTTTTT; CDR3: CASSLWFGGPTANTGELFF
J: TRBJ2-1; V: TRBV9; D: TRBD1; size: .; DNA: TGTGCCAGCAGCTTAGACAGGGAACAATACAATGAGCAGTTCTTC; CDR3: CASSLDREQYNEQFF
J: TRBJ2-1; V: TRBV6-5; D: TRBD2; size: few; DNA: TGTGCCAGCAGTCGGACTAGCGGGGGCTACAATGAGCAGTTCTTC; CDR3: CASSRTSGGYNEQFF
J: TRBJ2-7; V: TRBV28; D: TRBD1; size: .; DNA: TGTGCCAGCAGACTCGGGACAGCCACCTACGAGCAGTACTTC; CDR3: CASRLGTATYEQYF
J: TRBJ2-7; V: TRBV27; D: TRBD1; size: .; DNA: TGTGCCAGCAGTAAATACAGGGGGCCCTACGAGCAGTACTTC; CDR3: CASSKYRGPYEQYF
J: TRBJ1-4; V: TRBV28; D: TRBD1; size: .; DNA: TGTGCCAGCAGGGGAGGACAGGGGGGGGAAAAACTGTTTTTT; CDR3: CASRGGQGGEKLFF
J: TRBJ2-5; V: TRBV6-6; D: .; size: .; DNA: TGTGCCAGCAGTTCTCCGTACACACAAGAGACCCAGTACTTC; CDR3: CASSSPYTQETQYF
J: TRBJ2-2; V: TRBV12-5; D: TRBD1; size: few; DNA: TGTGCTAGTGCCCGATTGACAGGGCACGGGGAGCTGTTTTTT; CDR3: CASARLTGHGELFF